This T cell receptor (beta chain) was profiled in a study of tumor and adjacent non-tumor tissue in lung cancer. The CDR3 has 15 amino acids. In germline, CDR1 is MNHEY, CDR2 SVGEGT. The library came from three nested PCR rounds adapted from ARM-PCR protocols. TCRdb analysed the multiplex PCR reads with MiXCR anew, one entry per CDR3 protein. The sample consists of 75,000 to 80,000 distinct CDR3 sequences, over 80% of them appearing once. RNA was extracted from bulk tissue without any cell sorting. Between August and November 2014, newly diagnosed, chemotherapy-naive lung cancer patients underwent thoracic surgery in China. As concerns this clonotype: At one end, the junction sequence differs from germline, possibly due to a read error.

The gene calls are TRBV6-2 or TRBV6-3 and TRBJ2-1, with D unresolved. Specimen: lung tumor tissue. The sequence derives from a woman in her forties or fifties with non-small cell lung cancer. The CDR3 DNA follows: TGTACCAGCAGTTACCGTCGGAGCTCCTACGATGATCAATTCTTC. It encodes CTSSYRRSSYDDQFF.